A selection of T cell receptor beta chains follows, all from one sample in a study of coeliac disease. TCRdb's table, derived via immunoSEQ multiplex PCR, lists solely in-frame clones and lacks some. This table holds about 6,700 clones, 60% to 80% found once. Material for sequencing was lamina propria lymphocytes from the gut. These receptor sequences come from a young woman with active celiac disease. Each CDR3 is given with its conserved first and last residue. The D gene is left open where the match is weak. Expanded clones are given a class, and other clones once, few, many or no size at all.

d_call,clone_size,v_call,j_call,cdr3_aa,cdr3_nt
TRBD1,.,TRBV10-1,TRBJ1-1,CASSVNRGPNTEAFF,TGCGCCAGCAGTGTTAACAGGGGGCCGAACACTGAAGCTTTCTTT
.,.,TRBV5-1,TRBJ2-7,CASSLVGSHEQYF,TGCGCCAGCAGCTTGGTAGGGAGTCACGAGCAGTACTTC
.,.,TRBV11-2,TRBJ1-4,CASSPAGATNEKLFF,TGTGCCAGCAGCCCCGCGGGGGCAACTAATGAAAAACTGTTTTTT
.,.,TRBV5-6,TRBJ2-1,CASSLYREKFF,TGTGCCAGCAGCCTGTACCGGGAGAAGTTCTTC
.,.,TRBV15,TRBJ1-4,CATSTHRVLLGEKLFF,TGTGCCACCAGCACTCACAGGGTGCTCCTGGGTGAAAAACTGTTTTTT
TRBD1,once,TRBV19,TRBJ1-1,CASSIQQGTLGTEAFF,TGTGCCAGTAGTATTCAACAGGGGACTCTAGGCACTGAAGCTTTCTTT
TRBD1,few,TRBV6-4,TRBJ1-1,CASSPFQGANTEAFF,TGTGCCAGCAGTCCCTTCCAGGGGGCCAACACTGAAGCTTTCTTT
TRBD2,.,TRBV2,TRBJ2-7,CASSGTSSYEQYF,TGTGCCAGCAGTGGGACTAGCTCCTACGAGCAGTACTTC
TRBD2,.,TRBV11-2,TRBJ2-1,CASSFQLAGGLHNEQFF,TGTGCCAGCAGCTTTCAACTAGCGGGGGGGCTACACAATGAGCAGTTCTTC
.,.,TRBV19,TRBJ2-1,CASSIMASYNEQFF,TGTGCCAGTAGTATTATGGCTAGCTACAATGAGCAGTTCTTC
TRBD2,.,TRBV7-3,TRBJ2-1,CASSWGLAAYNEQFF,TGTGCCAGCAGCTGGGGACTAGCGGCCTACAATGAGCAGTTCTTC
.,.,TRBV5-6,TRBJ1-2,CASSIRDGYGYTF,TGTGCCAGCAGCATCAGGGATGGCTATGGCTACACCTTC
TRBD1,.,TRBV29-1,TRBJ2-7,CSVTHRDRDPYEQYF,TGCAGCGTTACCCACCGGGACAGGGACCCCTACGAGCAGTACTTC
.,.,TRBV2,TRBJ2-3,CASGPMVSPDTQYF,TGTGCCAGCGGGCCAATGGTGTCCCCAGATACGCAGTATTTT
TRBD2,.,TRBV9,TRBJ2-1,CASSVEGLAGGPYNEQFF,TGTGCCAGCAGCGTAGAGGGACTAGCGGGAGGGCCTTACAATGAGCAGTTCTTC
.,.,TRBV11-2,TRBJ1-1,CASSLMRARTEAFF,TGTGCCAGCAGCTTAATGAGGGCGCGTACTGAAGCTTTCTTT
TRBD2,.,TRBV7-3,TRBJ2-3,CASSLRLAGGGGTQYF,TGTGCCAGCAGCTTAAGACTAGCGGGGGGCGGTGGTACGCAGTATTTT
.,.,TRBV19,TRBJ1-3,CASSISGPSGGNTIYF,TGTGCCAGTAGTATAAGTGGACCGTCGGGAGGAAACACCATATATTTT
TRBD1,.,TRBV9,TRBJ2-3,CASSPWTGADTQYF,TGTGCCAGCAGCCCTTGGACAGGGGCAGATACGCAGTATTTT
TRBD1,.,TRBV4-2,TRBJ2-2,CASSQEPGQGGTGELFF,TGTGCCAGCAGCCAGGAACCGGGACAGGGGGGCACCGGGGAGCTGTTTTTT
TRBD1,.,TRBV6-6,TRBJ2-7,CASSNLNRGRLAEQYF,TGTGCCAGCAGTAACCTGAACAGGGGGCGCTTGGCCGAGCAGTACTTC
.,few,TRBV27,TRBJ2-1,CATQSGSTYNEQFF,TGTGCCACCCAAAGCGGGTCTACCTACAATGAGCAGTTCTTC
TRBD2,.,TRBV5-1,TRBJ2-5,CASSFIGSGQETQYF,TGCGCCAGCAGCTTCATCGGTAGCGGGCAAGAGACCCAGTACTTC
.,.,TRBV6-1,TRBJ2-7,CASSEELAGPYEQYF,TGTGCCAGCAGTGAAGAACTAGCAGGGCCCTACGAGCAGTACTTC
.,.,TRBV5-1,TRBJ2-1,CASSLGTPQSYNEQFF,TGCGCCAGCAGCTTGGGGACACCCCAAAGTTACAATGAGCAGTTCTTC
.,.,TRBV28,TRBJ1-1,CASSFFTGYRVNTEAFF,TGTGCCAGCAGTTTTTTTACAGGGTATCGGGTGAACACTGAAGCTTTCTTT
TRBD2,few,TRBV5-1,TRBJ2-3,CASSPILAGSDTQYF,TGCGCCAGCAGCCCGATACTAGCGGGGAGCGATACGCAGTATTTT
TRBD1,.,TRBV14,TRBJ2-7,CASSQRQGAYEQYF,TGTGCCAGCAGCCAAAGACAGGGGGCATACGAGCAGTACTTC
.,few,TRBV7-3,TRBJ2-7,CASSLTSMEGEQYF,TGTGCCAGCAGCCTCACTAGCATGGAGGGAGAGCAGTACTTC
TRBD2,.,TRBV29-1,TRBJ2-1,CSAISGRPYNEQFF,TGCAGCGCCATTAGCGGGCGACCCTACAATGAGCAGTTCTTC
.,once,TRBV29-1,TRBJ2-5,CSVEGVKETQYF,TGCAGCGTTGAAGGAGTAAAAGAGACCCAGTACTTC
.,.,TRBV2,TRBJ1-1,CASSEQGNTEAFF,TGTGCCAGCAGTGAACAGGGTAACACTGAAGCTTTCTTT
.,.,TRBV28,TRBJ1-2,CASRTGFGYTF,TGTGCCAGCAGAACAGGGTTTGGCTACACCTTC
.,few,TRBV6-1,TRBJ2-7,CASSEALYGDKQYF,TGTGCCAGCAGTGAAGCGCTTTACGGGGACAAGCAGTACTTC
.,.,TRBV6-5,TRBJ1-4,CASSQGHNNEKLFF,TGTGCCAGCAGTCAGGGCCATAATAATGAAAAACTGTTTTTT
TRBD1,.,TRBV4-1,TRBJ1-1,CASSHRHRGMNTEAFF,TGCGCCAGCAGCCACCGACACAGGGGAATGAACACTGAAGCTTTCTTT
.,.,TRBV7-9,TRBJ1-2,CASSGWAPLGRGGYTF,TGTGCCAGCAGCGGATGGGCTCCCCTGGGCAGAGGGGGCTACACCTTC
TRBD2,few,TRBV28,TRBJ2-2,CASRPRESGRAGELFF,TGTGCCAGCAGACCTCGGGAGAGCGGGAGAGCCGGGGAGCTGTTTTTT
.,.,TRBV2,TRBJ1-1,CASSGQRDTEAFF,TGTGCCAGCAGTGGGCAGAGGGACACTGAAGCTTTCTTT
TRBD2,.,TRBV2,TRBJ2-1,CASSERGNPYNEQFF,TGTGCCAGCAGCGAGCGGGGGAACCCCTACAATGAGCAGTTCTTC
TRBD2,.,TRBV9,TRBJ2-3,CASSSQEGGRRGSTQYF,TGTGCCAGCAGCTCACAGGAAGGCGGGAGGAGAGGGAGTACGCAGTATTTT
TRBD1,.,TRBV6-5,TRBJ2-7,CASSLGQGADYEQYF,TGTGCCAGCAGCCTCGGACAGGGGGCTGACTACGAGCAGTACTTC
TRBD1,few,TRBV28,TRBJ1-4,CASSFDRGRVDEKLFF,TGTGCCAGCAGTTTCGACAGGGGGCGAGTTGATGAAAAACTGTTTTTT
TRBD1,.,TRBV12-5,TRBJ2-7,CASGAGTAYEQYF,TGTGCTAGTGGTGCCGGGACAGCATACGAGCAGTACTTC
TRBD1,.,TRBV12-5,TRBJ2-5,CASGLLTGGQETQYF,TGTGCTAGTGGTTTGTTAACAGGGGGCCAAGAGACCCAGTACTTC
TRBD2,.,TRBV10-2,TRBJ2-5,CASSGLAGGQETQYF,TGCGCCAGCAGTGGACTAGCGGGGGGGCAAGAGACCCAGTACTTC
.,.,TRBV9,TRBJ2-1,CASTRSERTPYNEQFF,TGTGCCAGCACGCGTAGTGAGCGGACCCCCTACAATGAGCAGTTCTTC
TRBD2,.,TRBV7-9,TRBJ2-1,CASSRGLAGGPGNEQFF,TGTGCCAGCAGCAGAGGACTAGCGGGGGGGCCTGGCAATGAGCAGTTCTTC